The present T cell receptor (beta chain) was sequenced within a study of identical twins. This clonotype was recorded at least ten times. The CDR3 has 14 amino acids. Germline V gene sequence: CDR1 MNHNS, CDR2 SASEGT. Trimming took 1 base from V and 0 from J, leaving 5 bases between them. Each CDR3 protein gets one entry after TCRdb re-called the 5' RACE reads with MiXCR. The repertoire includes 1.5 million or so distinct CDR3 sequences, 25% to 35% of them detected once, and about 0.27% sits in the top ten. Specimen: cord blood. The origin of this receptor is a newborn girl in good health. The rearrangement links TRBV6-1 to TRBJ2-3; no clear D gene. In DNA form, the CDR3 reads TGTGCCAGCAGTGAAGGCCCCAGCACAGATACGCAGTATTTT. It codes for CASSEGPSTDTQYF.